The rows below give T cell receptor beta chains drawn from one sample of a study of blood T cell repertoires in COVID-19. The repertoire was sequenced with immunoSEQ multiplex PCR; TCRdb's copy has only in-frame clones and lacks some. The sample has 100,000 to 120,000 clones, 85% seen once; the top ten hold roughly an eighth. Material for sequencing was peripheral blood. The source is a human donor in a cohort sampled during active COVID-19. CDR3s include the opening cysteine and the closing phenylalanine or tryptophan. The order of the fields is J gene, V gene, clone size, D gene, CDR3 DNA, CDR3 protein. D genes are given only for firm matches. Some rows have no size entry. The others give once, few or many, or a class for an expanded clone.

j_gene: TRBJ1-3
v_gene: TRBV28
abundance: -
d_gene: -
CDR3nt: TGTGCCAGCACCAGATCCGGCAGGGCTGGAAACACCATATATTTT
CDR3aa: CASTRSGRAGNTIYF

j_gene: TRBJ1-5
v_gene: TRBV24-1
abundance: -
d_gene: -
CDR3nt: TGTGCCACCAGTGACGGGACATTTTATAGCAATCAGCCCCAGCATTTT
CDR3aa: CATSDGTFYSNQPQHF

j_gene: TRBJ2-7
v_gene: TRBV6-5
abundance: -
d_gene: -
CDR3nt: TGTGCCAGCAGTTTCGGACAGCGCAGAGACGAGCAGTACTTC
CDR3aa: CASSFGQRRDEQYF

j_gene: TRBJ1-5
v_gene: TRBV6-6
abundance: -
d_gene: TRBD1
CDR3nt: TGTGCCAGCAGGGCGACAGGGAACCATCAGCCCCAGCATTTT
CDR3aa: CASRATGNHQPQHF

j_gene: TRBJ2-3
v_gene: TRBV4-3
abundance: -
d_gene: -
CDR3nt: TGCGCCAGCAGCCAGGACCGGGGACAACCAAGCACAGATACGCAGTATTTT
CDR3aa: CASSQDRGQPSTDTQYF

j_gene: TRBJ2-3
v_gene: TRBV2
abundance: once
d_gene: TRBD2
CDR3nt: TGTGCCAGCGCTAGCGGGGCTCGTTCTAGCACAGATACGCAGTATTTT
CDR3aa: CASASGARSSTDTQYF

j_gene: TRBJ2-3
v_gene: TRBV6-6
abundance: few
d_gene: -
CDR3nt: TGTGCCACCAGACGACTACCAAGCACAGATACGCAGTATTTT
CDR3aa: CATRRLPSTDTQYF

j_gene: TRBJ1-3
v_gene: TRBV9
abundance: -
d_gene: -
CDR3nt: TGTGCCAGCAGCGTAGCGGCCCCTCCGGCGGACACCATATATTTT
CDR3aa: CASSVAAPPADTIYF

j_gene: TRBJ2-7
v_gene: TRBV28
abundance: -
d_gene: TRBD1
CDR3nt: TGTGCCAGCAAACCCCCGGGACAGGGATCGAGGGAGCAGTACTTC
CDR3aa: CASKPPGQGSREQYF

j_gene: TRBJ1-4
v_gene: TRBV7-9
abundance: -
d_gene: -
CDR3nt: TGTGCCAGCAGCTCCCGGCAGGGGCCTACCGTAGCTAATGAAAAACTGTTTTTT
CDR3aa: CASSSRQGPTVANEKLFF

j_gene: TRBJ1-4
v_gene: TRBV19
abundance: -
d_gene: -
CDR3nt: TGTGCCAGTACCCCCAAGGGTCAGGGCGAAAAACTGTTTTTT
CDR3aa: CASTPKGQGEKLFF

j_gene: TRBJ1-4
v_gene: TRBV6-5
abundance: -
d_gene: TRBD1
CDR3nt: TGTGCCAGCAGCCCGACAGGGCCGACTAATGAAAAACTGTTTTTT
CDR3aa: CASSPTGPTNEKLFF

j_gene: TRBJ1-1
v_gene: TRBV27
abundance: -
d_gene: -
CDR3nt: TGTGCCAACCCACCGACAAATACCACTGAAGCTTTCTTT
CDR3aa: CANPPTNTTEAFF

j_gene: TRBJ2-1
v_gene: TRBV6-2/TRBV6-3
abundance: -
d_gene: -
CDR3nt: TGTGCCAGCAGTTTCGCCGGGACTGGAGCCTACAATGAGCAGTTCTTC
CDR3aa: CASSFAGTGAYNEQFF

j_gene: TRBJ1-1
v_gene: TRBV5-1
abundance: -
d_gene: -
CDR3nt: TGCGCCAGCAAATCCGACACGAACACTGAAGCTTTCTTT
CDR3aa: CASKSDTNTEAFF

j_gene: TRBJ2-2
v_gene: TRBV3-1/TRBV3-2
abundance: -
d_gene: -
CDR3nt: TGTGCCAGCAGCCAAGTGGGCCGGGGTGGAACCACCGGGGAGCTGTTTTTT
CDR3aa: CASSQVGRGGTTGELFF

j_gene: TRBJ2-4
v_gene: TRBV29-1
abundance: -
d_gene: TRBD2
CDR3nt: TGCAGCGTTGAAGGGGCCGGGAGGAACATTCAGTACTTC
CDR3aa: CSVEGAGRNIQYF

j_gene: TRBJ1-2
v_gene: TRBV7-2
abundance: -
d_gene: -
CDR3nt: TGTGCCAGCAGCTTTTCTGGTCAGCGCACTAACTATGGCTACACCTTC
CDR3aa: CASSFSGQRTNYGYTF

j_gene: TRBJ2-7
v_gene: TRBV15
abundance: -
d_gene: TRBD2
CDR3nt: TGTGCCACCAGCCCCCCAGAGGCTAGCGGCTACGAGCAGTACTTC
CDR3aa: CATSPPEASGYEQYF

j_gene: TRBJ1-4
v_gene: TRBV30
abundance: -
d_gene: -
CDR3nt: TGTGCCTGGAGCTTGACTAATGAAAAACTGTTTTTT
CDR3aa: CAWSLTNEKLFF

j_gene: TRBJ1-5
v_gene: TRBV15
abundance: -
d_gene: TRBD1
CDR3nt: TGTGCCACCAGGACAGGACAGGGAAATCAGCCCCAGCATTTT
CDR3aa: CATRTGQGNQPQHF

j_gene: TRBJ1-6
v_gene: TRBV3-1/TRBV3-2
abundance: -
d_gene: TRBD1
CDR3nt: TGTGCCAGCAGCCCCCGGGACAGGTTTTCACCCCTCCACTTT
CDR3aa: CASSPRDRFSPLHF

j_gene: TRBJ2-6
v_gene: TRBV7-2
abundance: -
d_gene: -
CDR3nt: TGTGCCAGCAGCTTAGGGTCACAGTCAGGGGCCAACGTCCTGACTTTC
CDR3aa: CASSLGSQSGANVLTF

j_gene: TRBJ1-2
v_gene: TRBV5-1
abundance: -
d_gene: -
CDR3nt: TGCGCCAGCAGCTTCACAGGGAGCGGCTACACCTTC
CDR3aa: CASSFTGSGYTF

j_gene: TRBJ2-1
v_gene: TRBV18
abundance: -
d_gene: TRBD1
CDR3nt: TGTGCCAGCTCACCAGACAGGGTCTACAATGAGCAGTTCTTC
CDR3aa: CASSPDRVYNEQFF

j_gene: TRBJ2-2
v_gene: TRBV5-1
abundance: -
d_gene: TRBD1
CDR3nt: TGCGCCAGCAGCTCGGGACAGGGGGTGTCCGGGGAGCTGTTTTTT
CDR3aa: CASSSGQGVSGELFF

j_gene: TRBJ2-1
v_gene: TRBV28
abundance: -
d_gene: -
CDR3nt: TGTGCCAGCAGTTCACCCAGCGGGCCCGGGTTTCTGGATGAGCAGTTCTTC
CDR3aa: CASSSPSGPGFLDEQFF

j_gene: TRBJ2-5
v_gene: TRBV28
abundance: -
d_gene: -
CDR3nt: TGTGCCAGCAGTTTTGGATTTGCAGCGTCACAAGAGACCCAGTACTTC
CDR3aa: CASSFGFAASQETQYF

j_gene: TRBJ1-1
v_gene: TRBV6-6
abundance: -
d_gene: TRBD1
CDR3nt: TGTGCCAGCAGTTACTCGGACAGGGCCCAATCCAGGGCTTTCTTT
CDR3aa: CASSYSDRAQSRAFF

j_gene: TRBJ1-1
v_gene: TRBV6-2/TRBV6-3
abundance: -
d_gene: -
CDR3nt: TGTGCCAGCAGTTACTCCCTTCAGACTATGAACACTGAAGCTTTCTTT
CDR3aa: CASSYSLQTMNTEAFF

j_gene: TRBJ2-7
v_gene: TRBV9
abundance: once
d_gene: -
CDR3nt: TGTGCCAGCAGCGTAGTATCCGGCGGCCCTTACGAGCAGTACTTC
CDR3aa: CASSVVSGGPYEQYF

j_gene: TRBJ1-5
v_gene: TRBV12-3/TRBV12-4
abundance: -
d_gene: -
CDR3nt: TGTGCCAGCAGTTTGGGGGGAAAGCAGCCCCAGCATTTT
CDR3aa: CASSLGGKQPQHF

j_gene: TRBJ2-7
v_gene: TRBV11-2
abundance: -
d_gene: -
CDR3nt: TGTGCCAGCAGTCCAGACCGGGTCTACGAGCAGTACTTC
CDR3aa: CASSPDRVYEQYF

j_gene: TRBJ1-5
v_gene: TRBV6-2/TRBV6-3
abundance: -
d_gene: TRBD1
CDR3nt: TGTGCCAGCAGTCTCCGACAGGGTAGCAATCAGCCCCAGCATTTT
CDR3aa: CASSLRQGSNQPQHF

j_gene: TRBJ2-1
v_gene: TRBV10-3
abundance: -
d_gene: TRBD2
CDR3nt: TGTGCCATCGGGCGGGGGGGCCTGGATAATGAGCAGTTCTTC
CDR3aa: CAIGRGGLDNEQFF

j_gene: TRBJ2-1
v_gene: TRBV21-1
abundance: -
d_gene: -
CDR3nt: TGTGCCAGCAGCAAAGCGCTTTCAGCGGGGGTCGCCAAGGATGAGCAGTTCTTC
CDR3aa: CASSKALSAGVAKDEQFF

j_gene: TRBJ1-1
v_gene: TRBV5-5
abundance: -
d_gene: -
CDR3nt: TGTGCCAGCAGCTTCCGAGGACACACGAACACTGAAGCTTTCTTT
CDR3aa: CASSFRGHTNTEAFF

j_gene: TRBJ1-2
v_gene: TRBV28
abundance: -
d_gene: TRBD1
CDR3nt: TGTGCCAGCAGCCCCAGGGGGGTTTTAGCTAACTATGGCTACACCTTC
CDR3aa: CASSPRGVLANYGYTF

j_gene: TRBJ1-2
v_gene: TRBV15
abundance: -
d_gene: -
CDR3nt: TGTGCCACCAGCAGGGCTAGACAGGCTAACTATGGCTACACCTTC
CDR3aa: CATSRARQANYGYTF